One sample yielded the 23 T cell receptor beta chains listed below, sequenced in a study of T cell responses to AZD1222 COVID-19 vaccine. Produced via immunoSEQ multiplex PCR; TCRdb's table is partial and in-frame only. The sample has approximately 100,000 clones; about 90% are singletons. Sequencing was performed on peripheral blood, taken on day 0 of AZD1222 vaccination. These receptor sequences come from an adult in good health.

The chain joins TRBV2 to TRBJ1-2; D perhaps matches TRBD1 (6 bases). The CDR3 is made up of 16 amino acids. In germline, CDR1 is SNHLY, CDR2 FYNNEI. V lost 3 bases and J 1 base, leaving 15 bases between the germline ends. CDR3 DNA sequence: TGTGCCAGCAGTGAGGGCAGGGGACGCCTTAACTATGGCTACACCTTC. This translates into CASSEGRGRLNYGYTF.

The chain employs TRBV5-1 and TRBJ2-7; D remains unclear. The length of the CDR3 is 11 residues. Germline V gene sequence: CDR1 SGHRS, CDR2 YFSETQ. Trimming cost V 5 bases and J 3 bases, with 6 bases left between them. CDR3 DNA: TGCGCCAGCAGTCAAAACTACGAGCAGTACTTC. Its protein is CASSQNYEQYF.

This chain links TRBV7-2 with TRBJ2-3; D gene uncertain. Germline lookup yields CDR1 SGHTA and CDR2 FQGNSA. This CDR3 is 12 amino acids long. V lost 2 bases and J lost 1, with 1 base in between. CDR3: CASSLRTDTQYF. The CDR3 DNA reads TGTGCCAGCAGCTTACGCACAGATACGCAGTATTTT.

CDR3 sequence reads: CASRTGSPGNTIYF. CDR3 DNA: TGTGCCAGCAGAACAGGGAGCCCTGGAAACACCATATATTTT. V gene TRBV2 combines with J gene TRBJ1-3; D perhaps matches TRBD1 (6 bases). V was trimmed by 6 bases and J by 2 bases, leaving 11 bases between them. Germline CDR1 and CDR2: SNHLY and FYNNEI. The CDR3 has 14 residues.

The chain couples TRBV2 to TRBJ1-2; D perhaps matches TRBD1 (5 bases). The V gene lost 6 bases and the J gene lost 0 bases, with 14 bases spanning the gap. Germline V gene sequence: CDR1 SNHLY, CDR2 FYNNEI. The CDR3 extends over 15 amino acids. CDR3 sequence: CASRAGTQANYGYTF. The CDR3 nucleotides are TGTGCCAGCAGAGCCGGGACTCAAGCTAACTATGGCTACACCTTC.

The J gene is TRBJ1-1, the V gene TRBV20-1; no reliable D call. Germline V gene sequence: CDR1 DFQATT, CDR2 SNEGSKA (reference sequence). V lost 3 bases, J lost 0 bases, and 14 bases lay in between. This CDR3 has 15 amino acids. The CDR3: CSASPVITMNTEAFF. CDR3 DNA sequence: TGCAGTGCTAGTCCCGTGATTACGATGAACACTGAAGCTTTCTTT.

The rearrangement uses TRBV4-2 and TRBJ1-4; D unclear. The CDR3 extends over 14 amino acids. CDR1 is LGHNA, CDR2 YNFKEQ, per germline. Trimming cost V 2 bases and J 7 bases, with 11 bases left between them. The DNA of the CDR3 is TGTGCCAGCAGCCAACCAATGGTGGGTGAAAAACTGTTTTTT. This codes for CASSQPMVGEKLFF.

The CDR3 sequence: CASSPTDNTQYF. The DNA of the CDR3 is TGTGCCAGCAGCCCAACGGACAATACGCAGTATTTT. The rearrangement joins TRBV9 to TRBJ2-3; the D gene is possibly TRBD1 (5 bases). The CDR3 extends over 12 amino acids. Germline CDR1 reads SGDLS; CDR2 reads YYNGEE. Trimming cost V 4 bases and J 7 bases, with 10 bases left between them.

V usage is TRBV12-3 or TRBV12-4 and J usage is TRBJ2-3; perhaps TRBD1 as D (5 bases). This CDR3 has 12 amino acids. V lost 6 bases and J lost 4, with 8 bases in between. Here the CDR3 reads CASSQQADTQYF. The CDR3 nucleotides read TGTGCCAGCAGCCAACAGGCAGATACGCAGTATTTT.

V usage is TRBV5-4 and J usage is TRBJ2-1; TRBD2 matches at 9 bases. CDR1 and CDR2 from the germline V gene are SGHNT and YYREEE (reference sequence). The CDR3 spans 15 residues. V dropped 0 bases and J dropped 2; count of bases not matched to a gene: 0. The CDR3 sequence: CASSLASGTYNEQFF. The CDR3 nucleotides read TGTGCCAGCAGCTTGGCTAGCGGGACCTACAATGAGCAGTTCTTC.

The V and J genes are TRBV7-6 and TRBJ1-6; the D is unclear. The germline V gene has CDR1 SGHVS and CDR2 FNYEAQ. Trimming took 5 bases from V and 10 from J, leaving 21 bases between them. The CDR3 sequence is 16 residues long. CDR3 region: CASSQRAGGLGSPLHF. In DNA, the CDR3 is TGTGCCAGCAGCCAGAGGGCTGGCGGGTTAGGATCACCCCTCCACTTT.

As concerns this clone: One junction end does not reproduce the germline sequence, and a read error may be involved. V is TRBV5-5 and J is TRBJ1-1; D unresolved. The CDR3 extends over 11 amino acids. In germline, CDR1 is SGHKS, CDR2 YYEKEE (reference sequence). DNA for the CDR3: TGTGCCAGCAGCTTAGTTCCCCACATCGTCTTT. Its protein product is CASSLVPHIVF.

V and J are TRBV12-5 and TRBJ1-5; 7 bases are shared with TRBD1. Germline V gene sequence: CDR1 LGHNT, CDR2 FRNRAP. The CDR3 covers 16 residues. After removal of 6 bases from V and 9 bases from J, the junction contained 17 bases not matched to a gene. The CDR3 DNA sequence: TGTGCTAGTGGGCCGACCGGGGACAGCGGAGGGAGGCCCCAGCATTTT. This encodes CASGPTGDSGGRPQHF.

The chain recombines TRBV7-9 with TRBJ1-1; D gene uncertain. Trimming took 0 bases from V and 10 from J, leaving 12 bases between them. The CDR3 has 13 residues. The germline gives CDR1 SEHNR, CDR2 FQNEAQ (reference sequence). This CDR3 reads CASSLALAMRAFF. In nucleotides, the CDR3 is TGTGCCAGCAGCTTAGCGTTAGCAATGCGAGCTTTCTTT.

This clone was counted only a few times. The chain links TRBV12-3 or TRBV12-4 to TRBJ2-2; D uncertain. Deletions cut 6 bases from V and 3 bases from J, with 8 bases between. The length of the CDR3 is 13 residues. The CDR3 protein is CASRGQYTGELFF. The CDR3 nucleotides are TGTGCCAGCAGGGGCCAGTACACCGGGGAGCTGTTTTTT.

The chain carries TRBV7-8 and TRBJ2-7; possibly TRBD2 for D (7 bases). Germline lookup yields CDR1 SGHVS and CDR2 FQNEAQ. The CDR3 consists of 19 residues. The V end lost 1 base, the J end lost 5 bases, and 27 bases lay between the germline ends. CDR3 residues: CASSLVRIPDMGRGHEQYF. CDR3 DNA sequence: TGTGCCAGCAGCTTAGTCCGAATCCCCGACATGGGGCGGGGGCACGAGCAGTACTTC.

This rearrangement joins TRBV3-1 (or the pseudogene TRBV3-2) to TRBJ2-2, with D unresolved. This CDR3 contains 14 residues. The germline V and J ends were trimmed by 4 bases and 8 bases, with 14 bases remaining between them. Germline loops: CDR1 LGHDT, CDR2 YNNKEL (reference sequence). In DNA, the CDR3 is TGTGCCAGCAGCCTCGTCCTGTTTGGGGGGGAGCTGTTTTTT. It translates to CASSLVLFGGELFF.

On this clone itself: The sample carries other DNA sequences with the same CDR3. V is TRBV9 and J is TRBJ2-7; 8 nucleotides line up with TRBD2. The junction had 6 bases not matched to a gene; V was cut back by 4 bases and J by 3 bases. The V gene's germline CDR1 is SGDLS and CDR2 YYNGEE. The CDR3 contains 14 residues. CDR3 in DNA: TGTGCCAGCAGCCCCGGGGCGGGAGGCTACGAGCAGTACTTC. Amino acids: CASSPGAGGYEQYF.

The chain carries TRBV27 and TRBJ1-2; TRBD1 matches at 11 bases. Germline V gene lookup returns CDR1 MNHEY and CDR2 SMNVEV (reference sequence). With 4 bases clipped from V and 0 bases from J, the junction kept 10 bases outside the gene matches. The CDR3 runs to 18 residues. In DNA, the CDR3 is TGTGCCAGCAGTTCCCACGGACAGGGGGCGAGGACTAACTATGGCTACACCTTC. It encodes CASSSHGQGARTNYGYTF.

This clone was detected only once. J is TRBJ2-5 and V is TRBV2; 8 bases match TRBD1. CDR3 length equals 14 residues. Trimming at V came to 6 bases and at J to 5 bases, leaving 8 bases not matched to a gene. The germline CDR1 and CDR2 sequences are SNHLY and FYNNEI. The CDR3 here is CASSGQGGWETQYF. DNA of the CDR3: TGTGCCAGCAGCGGACAGGGAGGATGGGAGACCCAGTACTTC.

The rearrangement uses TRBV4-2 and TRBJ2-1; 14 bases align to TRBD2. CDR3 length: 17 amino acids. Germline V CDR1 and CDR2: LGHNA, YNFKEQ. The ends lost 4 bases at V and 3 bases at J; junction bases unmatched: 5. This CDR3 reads CASSLGLAGELYNEQFF. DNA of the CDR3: TGTGCCAGCAGCCTGGGACTAGCGGGAGAACTCTACAATGAGCAGTTCTTC.

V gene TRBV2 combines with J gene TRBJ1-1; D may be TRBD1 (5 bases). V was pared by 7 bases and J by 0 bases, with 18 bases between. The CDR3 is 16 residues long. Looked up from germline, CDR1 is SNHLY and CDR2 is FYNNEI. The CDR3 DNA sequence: TGTGCCAGCACCGGAGTGGGGGGAGCGGTGAACACTGAAGCTTTCTTT. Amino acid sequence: CASTGVGGAVNTEAFF.

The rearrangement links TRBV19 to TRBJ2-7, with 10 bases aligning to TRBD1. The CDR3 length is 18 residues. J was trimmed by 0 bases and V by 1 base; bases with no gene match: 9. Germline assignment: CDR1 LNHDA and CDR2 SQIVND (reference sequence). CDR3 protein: CASSIAGTGALASYEQYF. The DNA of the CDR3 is TGTGCCAGTAGTATAGCTGGGACAGGGGCTCTTGCCTCCTACGAGCAGTACTTC.